One and the same sample provided the 32 T cell receptor beta chains below, sequenced in a study of early T cells in non-severe SARS-CoV-2 infection. One entry per CDR3 protein results from TCRdb running MiXCR on the 5' RACE reads. This table holds 50,000 or so distinct CDR3 sequences, roughly 5.9% found once. The material sequenced was whole blood. The receptors here all came from an adult who was a healthcare worker with PCR-confirmed SARS-CoV-2 infection or an uninfected control (not recorded which).

This clonotype was seen more than once but under ten times. This chain connects TRBV7-2 to TRBJ1-2; TRBD1 matches 7 bases. This CDR3 has 16 amino acids. Germline-derived CDR1 and CDR2 are SGHTA and FQGNSA. J gave up 3 bases and V 2 bases, and 9 bases lay outside the gene matches. CDR3 DNA: TGTGCCAGCAGCTTATTCGCGGCAGGGGGGGACTATGGCTACACCTTC. Its protein is CASSLFAAGGDYGYTF.

This clonotype was seen ten or more times. The rearrangement joins TRBV6-5 to TRBJ1-6; the D gene is possibly TRBD1 (6 bases). The germline CDR1 and CDR2 sequences are MNHEY and SVGAGI. The CDR3 consists of 17 residues. Trimming stripped 0 bases from V and 1 base from J, with 10 bases between. CDR3 loop: CASSYSIGGSYNSPLHF. The CDR3 bases are TGTGCCAGCAGTTACTCGATAGGGGGATCCTATAATTCACCCCTCCACTTT.

This clonotype has at least ten counts. V usage is TRBV30 and J usage is TRBJ1-1; D is perhaps TRBD1 (5 bases). The V gene lost 3 bases and the J gene lost 1 base, with 15 bases spanning the gap. Germline values: CDR1 GTSNPN, CDR2 SVGIG (reference sequence). The CDR3 spans 15 residues. CDR3 protein: CAWSPLRVGNTEAFF. The CDR3 DNA reads TGTGCCTGGAGCCCCCTCAGGGTTGGGAACACTGAAGCTTTCTTT.

This clonotype was seen repeatedly, ten times or more. The V gene is TRBV6-5, the J gene TRBJ1-1; D is perhaps TRBD1 (6 bases). CDR3 length: 16 amino acids. The V end was cut by 6 bases, the J end by 0 bases, with 17 bases between. CDR1 is MNHEY, CDR2 SVGAGI, per germline. The CDR3 loop is CASSPWTASMNTEAFF. For the CDR3, the DNA is TGTGCCAGCAGCCCCTGGACAGCTTCTATGAACACTGAAGCTTTCTTT.

This clonotype is deemed medium-sized. V usage is TRBV5-5 and J usage is TRBJ2-3; tentatively, D is TRBD1 or TRBD2 (6 bases each). V lost 6 bases, J lost 2 bases, and 13 bases lay in between. The CDR3 loop spans 14 amino acids. Per germline, CDR1 SGHKS and CDR2 YYEKEE (reference sequence). DNA of the CDR3: TGTGCCAGCAAACGGAGGGGGGTCACAGATACGCAGTATTTT. It encodes CASKRRGVTDTQYF.

This clonotype has ten or more counts. The rearrangement joins TRBV13 to TRBJ1-1; D unclear. Germline-derived CDR1 and CDR2 are PRHDT and FYEKMQ (reference sequence). V lost 5 bases and J 2 bases, leaving 15 bases between the germline ends. This CDR3 comprises 15 residues. The CDR3 sequence is CASSAPQLTNTEAFF. CDR3 in DNA: TGTGCCAGCAGCGCCCCACAGTTAACAAACACTGAAGCTTTCTTT.

Ten or more counts support this clonotype. The chain uses TRBV2 and TRBJ1-1, with D tentatively TRBD1 (6 bases). CDR3 length equals 15 residues. V was shortened by 2 bases and J by 4 bases, with 14 bases between the two germline ends. Looked up from germline, CDR1 is SNHLY and CDR2 is FYNNEI. The CDR3 spells CASSELGGLSTEAFF. The CDR3 nucleotides read TGTGCCAGCAGTGAATTGGGGGGGCTGAGCACTGAAGCTTTCTTT.

The chain is built from TRBV20-1 and TRBJ1-1, with TRBD1 as a possible D gene (6 bases). V dropped 1 base and J dropped 1 base, with 7 bases sitting between them. CDR3 length equals 13 residues. Germline lookup yields CDR1 DFQATT and CDR2 SNEGSKA (reference sequence). In nucleotides, the CDR3 is TGCAGTGCTAGAGCACAGGGGAACACTGAAGCTTTCTTT. The encoded protein is CSARAQGNTEAFF.

This clonotype was counted ten times or more. The chain is built from TRBV6-1 and TRBJ1-6; no clear D. CDR3 length: 13 amino acids. Germline V lookup: CDR1 MNHNS, CDR2 SASEGT. Trimming stripped 4 bases from V and 9 bases from J, with 10 bases between. For the CDR3, the DNA is TGTGCCAGCAGTGGGACCGGAGGTTCACCCCTCCACTTT. Amino acids: CASSGTGGSPLHF.

The sample holds many counts of this clonotype. The chain carries TRBV20-1 and TRBJ2-4; possible D gene TRBD2, 7 bases. Germline-derived CDR1 and CDR2 are DFQATT and SNEGSKA (reference sequence). V shed 6 bases and J shed 3 bases, with 24 bases lying between them. The CDR3 loop spans 17 amino acids. CDR3 region: CSATDPNGGRGKNIQYF. The CDR3, as DNA: TGCAGTGCCACCGACCCCAACGGGGGGCGAGGCAAAAACATTCAGTACTTC.

This clonotype appeared many times. This chain connects TRBV7-2 to TRBJ2-7, with D hard to call. The V gene lost 0 bases and the J gene lost 4 bases, with 13 bases spanning the gap. The CDR3 runs 15 residues. CDR1 is SGHTA, CDR2 FQGNSA, per germline. The CDR3 bases are TGTGCCAGCAGCTTAGCGAATTTCGCTCGGTACGAGCAGTACTTC. The encoded protein is CASSLANFARYEQYF.

The rearrangement links TRBV5-1 to TRBJ2-7; 12 nucleotides align to TRBD1. V shed 3 bases and J 4 bases; nucleotides not matched to a gene: 8. Germline CDR1 is SGHRS and CDR2 is YFSETQ. The CDR3 length is 16 residues. In nucleotides, the CDR3 is TGCGCCAGCAGCTCAGTCCCGGGACAGGGGGCTTACGAGCAGTACTTC. Its translation is CASSSVPGQGAYEQYF.

This clonotype was detected many times. This rearrangement joins TRBV7-3 to TRBJ1-6, with 10 bases identical to TRBD1. CDR3 length equals 15 residues. After removal of 2 bases from V and 10 bases from J, the junction contained 5 bases not matched to a gene. Germline lookup yields CDR1 SGHTA and CDR2 FQGTGA. CDR3 loop: CASSLQGTGASPLHF. The CDR3 nucleotides read TGTGCCAGCAGCTTACAGGGGACAGGGGCATCACCCCTCCACTTT.

As for this clonotype: This is likely a read error, given that the CDR3 carries no conserved phenylalanine or tryptophan at its end. The chain links TRBV20-1 to TRBJ2-1; 8 nucleotides match TRBD2. Germline V gene data show CDR1 as DFQATT and CDR2 as SNEGSKA (reference sequence). The CDR3 runs to 12 residues. The J segment lost 13 bases and the V segment lost 0 bases, leaving 5 bases of the junction unmatched. CDR3 sequence (DNA): TGCAGTGCTAGAGAGATTAGCGGGAACCAGTTCTTA. Protein: CSAREISGNQFL.

This clonotype was found many times. The chain links TRBV4-2 to TRBJ1-5; D not certain. V was pared by 0 bases and J by 4 bases, with 13 bases between. The CDR3 length is 16 residues. Germline values: CDR1 LGHNA, CDR2 YNFKEQ. The CDR3 DNA sequence: TGTGCCAGCAGCCAAGATTGGGCCAGAGAAAATCAGCCCCAGCATTTT. Encoded protein: CASSQDWARENQPQHF.

This clonotype was observed many times. This chain uses TRBV19 with TRBJ2-3, with D maybe TRBD2 (6 bases). Between the trimmed V and J ends, which lost 5 bases and 2 bases, there was a span of 8 bases. The CDR3 sequence is 13 residues long. Germline V CDR1 and CDR2: LNHDA, SQIVND (reference sequence). The CDR3 DNA reads TGTGCCAGTAGTTTACTAGCCACAGATACGCAGTATTTT. It specifies CASSLLATDTQYF. Based on the CDR3 plus reference TRBV19 and TRBJ2-3, the full variable domain is DGGITQSPKYLFRKEGQNVTLSCEQNLNHDAMYWYRQDPGQGLRLIYYSQIVNDFQKGDIAEGYSVSREKKESFPLTVTSAQKNPTAFYLCASSLLATDTQYFGPGTRLTVL.

This clonotype was seen more than once but under ten times. The rearrangement uses TRBV20-1 and TRBJ2-7; the D gene is possibly TRBD2 (5 bases). Germline-derived CDR1 and CDR2 are DFQATT and SNEGSKA (reference sequence). This CDR3 is 13 amino acids long. Trimming left V 6 bases short and J 2 bases short, with 14 bases between. Here the CDR3 reads CSARSAGPYEQYF. DNA of the CDR3: TGCAGTGCAAGATCGGCGGGTCCCTACGAGCAGTACTTC.

This clonotype was seen ten or more times. This chain connects TRBV29-1 to TRBJ1-1, with D possibly TRBD1 on 6 matching bases. The CDR3 runs 12 residues. Per the germline V gene, CDR1 is SQVTM and CDR2 is ANQGSEA. V was clipped by 0 bases and J by 12 bases, with 14 bases between them. For the CDR3, the DNA is TGCAGCGTTGAAGATACAGGGAGTAGGACTTTCTTT. Amino acid sequence: CSVEDTGSRTFF.

The table lists this clonotype with many counts. This chain joins TRBV30 and TRBJ1-6, with a possible D match to TRBD1 (5 bases). Germline V gene data show CDR1 as GTSNPN and CDR2 as SVGIG (reference sequence). This CDR3 has 15 amino acids. Trimming left V 3 bases short and J 12 bases short, with 21 bases between. CDR3: CAWSRDLNSNLPLHF. The DNA of the CDR3 is TGTGCCTGGAGCCGGGACCTCAATTCAAACTTACCCCTCCACTTT. Together with reference TRBV30 and TRBJ1-6, the CDR3 gives the full variable domain: SQTIHQWPATLVQPVGSPLSLECTVEGTSNPNLYWYRQAAGRGLQLLFYSVGIGQISSEVPQNLSASRPQDRQFILSSKKLLLSDSGFYLCAWSRDLNSNLPLHFGNGTRLTVT.

This clonotype was found a few times. This chain connects TRBV11-2 to TRBJ1-2; the match to TRBD1 covers 7 bases. Germline V gene data show CDR1 as SGHAT and CDR2 as FQNNGV. The CDR3 runs to 13 residues. Trimming removed 5 bases from V and 4 bases from J; junction bases left unmatched: 4. The CDR3 loop reads CASSPDRIYGYTF. The DNA of the CDR3 is TGTGCCAGCAGCCCGGACAGGATCTATGGCTACACCTTC.

This clonotype was seen more than once but under ten times. The V gene is TRBV6-4, the J gene TRBJ1-2, with D possibly matching TRBD1 (6 bases). CDR1 and CDR2 (germline): MRHNA, SNTAGT. Trimming shortened V by 2 bases and J by 3 bases, and 13 bases separated the two germline ends. The length of the CDR3 is 15 residues. The CDR3 protein is CASSDPGQPHYGYTF. CDR3 DNA: TGTGCCAGCAGTGACCCAGGACAGCCACACTATGGCTACACCTTC.

For this clonotype: This sequence may be a read error, since a much larger clone differs from it by one base. The chain links TRBV5-1 to TRBJ1-2, with TRBD1 as a possible D gene (5 bases). Germline assignment: CDR1 SGHRS and CDR2 YFSETQ. CDR3 size: 12 residues. The CDR3 loop is CANSFREDGYTF. DNA of the CDR3: TGCGCCAACAGCTTCAGGGAGGATGGCTACACCTTC. Full variable domain (missing parts from reference TRBV5-1 and TRBJ1-2): KAGVTQTPRYLIKTRGQQVTLSCSPISGHRSVSWYQQTPGQGLQFLFEYFSETQRNKGNFPGRFSGRQFSNSRSEMNVSTLELGDSALYLCANSFREDGYTFGSGTRLTVV.

At least ten counts were recorded for this clonotype. The gene calls are TRBV20-1 and TRBJ1-4; D not resolved. This CDR3 contains 14 residues. Trimming removed 3 bases from V and 0 bases from J, with 8 bases in between. The V gene's germline CDR1 is DFQATT and CDR2 SNEGSKA (reference sequence). The CDR3: CSARAAATNEKLFF. CDR3 in DNA: TGCAGTGCTAGGGCGGCCGCAACTAATGAAAAACTGTTTTTT.

For this clonotype: This may stem from a read error, because a much larger clone lies one nucleotide away. The rearrangement joins TRBV7-8 to TRBJ2-1; 8 nucleotides align to TRBD2. Germline CDR1 reads SGHVS; CDR2 reads FQNEAQ. This CDR3 is 15 amino acids long. In nucleotides, the CDR3 is TGTGCCAGCAGCTTTAGGGGGACTAGTCGCGATGAGCTGTTCTTC. It specifies CASSFRGTSRDELFF.

This clonotype was counted ten times or more. The rearrangement uses TRBV18 and TRBJ1-5; D uncertain. Germline CDR1 KGHSH, CDR2 LQKENI. Trimming left V 3 bases short and J 3 bases short, with 12 bases between. The CDR3 runs to 15 residues. The CDR3: CASSPDGQANQPQHF. Written as DNA, the CDR3 is TGTGCCAGCTCACCGGATGGTCAGGCCAATCAGCCCCAGCATTTT.

The V call is TRBV5-1, the J call TRBJ2-1; 12 positions agree with TRBD2. The ends lost 4 bases at V and 8 bases at J; junction bases unmatched: 10. Germline CDR1 reads SGHRS; CDR2 reads YFSETQ. This CDR3 has 16 amino acids. CDR3 bases: TGCGCCAGCAGCCCACAGACTAGCGGGGGTCGGGATGAGCAGTTCTTC. This sequence encodes CASSPQTSGGRDEQFF.

There are many counts of this clonotype. The genes are TRBV25-1 and TRBJ2-1, with D perhaps TRBD2 (7 bases). The V end was cut by 7 bases, the J end by 10 bases, with 17 bases between. The CDR3 has 13 amino acids. Germline CDR1 reads MGHDK; CDR2 reads SYGVNS. DNA of the CDR3: TGTGCCAGCACCTGGGGGGGCCCGGGGGAGCAGTTCTTC. Translated, it gives CASTWGGPGEQFF. Variable domain in full (rest from reference TRBV25-1 and TRBJ2-1): EADIYQTPRYLVIGTGKKITLECSQTMGHDKMYWYQQDPGMELHLIHYSYGVNSTEKGDLSSESTVSRIRTEHFPLTLESARPSHTSQYLCASTWGGPGEQFFGPGTRLTVL.

There are a few counts of this clonotype. The CDR3: CASSLERTSNEQFF. The DNA for the CDR3 is TGTGCCAGCAGCTTAGAAAGGACTAGCAATGAGCAGTTCTTC. The chain is built from TRBV7-6 and TRBJ2-1; TRBD2 agrees at 7 bases. Germline assignment: CDR1 SGHVS and CDR2 FNYEAQ. J gave up 6 bases and V 1 base, and 3 bases lay outside the gene matches. This CDR3 region has 14 residues.

In its sample, this clonotype was seen a few times. The chain combines TRBV2 with TRBJ1-1, with D maybe TRBD1 (6 bases). This CDR3 is 11 amino acids long. The germline V gene has CDR1 SNHLY and CDR2 FYNNEI. V was pared by 7 bases and J by 3 bases, with 6 bases between. The CDR3 DNA reads as TGTGCCAGCAAGGGGGACACTGAAGCTTTCTTT. Translation gives CASKGDTEAFF.

The sample holds many counts of this clonotype. V gene TRBV7-9 combines with J gene TRBJ2-7; D possibly corresponds to TRBD1 (5 bases). Trimming removed 5 bases at V and 0 bases at J, with 17 bases between. The CDR3 has 16 residues. Germline V gives CDR1 SEHNR, CDR2 FQNEAQ (reference sequence). The DNA for the CDR3 is TGTGCCAGCAGCGTGACAGATCAGCGACCCTCCTACGAGCAGTACTTC. It is translated as CASSVTDQRPSYEQYF. Variable domain in full (rest from reference TRBV7-9 and TRBJ2-7): DTGVSQNPRHKITKRGQNVTFRCDPISEHNRLYWYRQTLGQGPEFLTYFQNEAQLEKSRLLSDRFSAERPKGSFSTLEIQRTEQGDSAMYLCASSVTDQRPSYEQYFGPGTRLTVT.

This clonotype was seen ten or more times. For the CDR3, the DNA is TGCAGTGCTGCTCTGGGTGGCTACACCTTC. Translated: CSAALGGYTF. This rearrangement joins TRBV20-1 to TRBJ1-2; D remains ambiguous. Germline V lookup: CDR1 DFQATT, CDR2 SNEGSKA (reference sequence). CDR3 length equals 10 residues. V lost 5 bases, J lost 7 bases, and 8 bases lay in between.

This clonotype appeared many times. The V gene is TRBV5-4, the J gene TRBJ1-1, with D maybe TRBD1 (6 bases). Per the germline V gene, CDR1 is SGHNT and CDR2 is YYREEE (reference sequence). V shed 6 bases and J shed 1 base, with 13 bases lying between them. The CDR3 contains 14 residues. The CDR3 loop reads CASKMGRGNTEAFF. CDR3 in DNA: TGTGCCAGCAAAATGGGCAGGGGGAACACTGAAGCTTTCTTT.